Following are 19 T cell receptor beta chains from one sample sequenced in a study of blood T cells in healthy people across ages. A second roughly 6 to 12 cycle PCR used barcoded and J-beta primers. TCRdb called the 5' RACE reads again in MiXCR, with one record for every CDR3 protein. The table includes 850,000 to 1,100,000 distinct CDR3 sequences, more than 30% detected once. The specimen was blood. All receptors derive from a man aged 18-30 years in good health.

The chain combines TRBV15 with TRBJ1-2, with a weak D call TRBD1 (5 bases). Per germline, CDR1 LNHNV and CDR2 YYDKDF (reference sequence). The CDR3 contains 14 residues. Between the trimmed V and J ends, which lost 3 bases and 4 bases, there was a span of 12 bases. CDR3 region: CATSSFGTVYGYTF. As DNA, the CDR3 is TGTGCCACCAGCAGCTTCGGGACGGTCTATGGCTACACCTTC.

The table lists this clonotype with a few counts. This chain joins TRBV3-1 and TRBJ2-7; D uncertain. The CDR3 covers 14 residues. The ends were cut back, 1 base at V and 6 bases at J, with 13 bases in the middle. From germline, CDR1 is LGHDT and CDR2 YNNKEL (reference sequence). The CDR3 sequence is CASSQVPGASEQYF. CDR3 bases: TGTGCCAGCAGCCAAGTTCCAGGAGCTTCCGAGCAGTACTTC.

This clonotype turned up a few times. This chain uses TRBV20-1 with TRBJ1-2, with TRBD1 identical over 8 bases. V was pared by 4 bases and J by 7 bases, with 5 bases of the junction left unmatched. This CDR3 region has 12 residues. Per germline, CDR1 DFQATT and CDR2 SNEGSKA (reference sequence). For the CDR3, the DNA is TGCAGTGCTACCGACAGGGGCCCTGGCTACACCTTC. Amino acids: CSATDRGPGYTF.

The chain links TRBV3-1 to TRBJ2-1; 8 bases align to TRBD1. V was pared by 3 bases and J by 15 bases, with 13 bases of the junction left unmatched. CDR3 length: 14 residues. Germline CDR1 reads LGHDT; CDR2 reads YNNKEL (reference sequence). The CDR3 is CASSHSVDRDFPFF. The CDR3 coding sequence is TGTGCCAGCAGCCACAGCGTGGACAGGGATTTCCCGTTCTTC.

The sample holds a few counts of this clonotype. This CDR3 is CAWSPGRGRGRNEQFF. The CDR3 nucleotides read TGTGCCTGGAGTCCGGGGCGTGGGCGGGGTCGGAATGAGCAGTTCTTC. The chain couples TRBV30 to TRBJ2-1; a weak D match, TRBD2 (6 bases). Germline assignment: CDR1 GTSNPN and CDR2 SVGIG (reference sequence). The CDR3 extends over 16 amino acids. The germline V and J ends were trimmed by 2 bases and 7 bases, with 21 bases remaining between them.

This chain links TRBV4-3 with TRBJ1-2; TRBD1 matches at 7 bases. The CDR3 totals 16 residues. Germline CDR1 and CDR2: LGHNA and YSLEER. V lost 1 base, J lost 6 bases, and 11 bases stayed unmatched. The CDR3 spells CASSQAREDRLNGYTF. The CDR3 DNA follows: TGCGCCAGCAGCCAAGCGAGGGAGGACAGGCTGAATGGCTACACCTTC.

A note on this clonotype: A read error may account for a junction end that differs from germline. The rearrangement joins TRBV3-1 to TRBJ2-1; TRBD2 agrees at 10 bases. The CDR3 length is 17 residues. Germline assignment: CDR1 LGHDT and CDR2 YNNKEL (reference sequence). CDR3: CASSQDLLAGVHNGQFF. As DNA, the CDR3 is TGTGCCAGCAGCCAAGATCTGCTAGCGGGGGTTCACAATGGGCAGTTCTTC.

This clonotype was seen a handful of times. The chain employs TRBV5-1 and TRBJ2-3; a possible D gene is TRBD1 (5 bases). V was cut by 0 bases and J by 5 bases, with 19 bases left in between. Germline loops: CDR1 SGHRS, CDR2 YFSETQ. This CDR3 is 17 amino acids long. In DNA form, the CDR3 reads TGCGCCAGCAGCTTGGGTCAACGTGACAGATTTCGAGATACGCAGTATTTT. The encoded protein is CASSLGQRDRFRDTQYF.

The chain couples TRBV6-1 to TRBJ2-5, with 8 bases aligning to TRBD1. The V gene end was trimmed by 5 bases and the J gene end by 11 bases; junction bases not matched to a gene: 19. Germline loops: CDR1 MNHNS, CDR2 SASEGT. The CDR3 runs 16 residues. Here the CDR3 reads CASSKGRQGTYNEQYF. The DNA of the CDR3 is TGTGCCAGCAGTAAGGGACGACAGGGGACATACAATGAGCAGTACTTC.

About this clonotype: This sequence may be a read error, since a much larger clone differs from it by one base. The chain employs TRBV6-5 and TRBJ2-3, with 7 bases that match TRBD1. The CDR3 is 13 amino acids. Germline V gene lookup returns CDR1 MNHEY and CDR2 SVGAGI. The CDR3 spells CAGSTYRGDTQYF. In nucleotides, the CDR3 is TGTGCCGGCAGTACTTACAGGGGAGATACGCAGTATTTT.

This clonotype was observed a handful of times. This chain joins TRBV9 and TRBJ2-1; TRBD1 matches at 10 bases. Germline V CDR1 and CDR2: SGDLS, YYNGEE. This CDR3 has 15 amino acids. Trimming cost V 3 bases and J 9 bases; bases outside gene matches: 9. Here the CDR3 DNA reads TGTGCCAGCAGCGCTGGGACAGGGGTTTTTGGTGAGCAGTTCTTC. Protein sequence: CASSAGTGVFGEQFF.

This clonotype was counted a few times. The genes are TRBV20-1 and TRBJ2-3; TRBD1 might be the D (6 bases). The CDR3 runs to 15 residues. Germline V gene data show CDR1 as DFQATT and CDR2 as SNEGSKA (reference sequence). V lost 6 bases to trimming and J lost 0 bases, with 16 bases between them. CDR3 coding DNA: TGCAGTGCCCTGGACAGTCCGCTTAGCACAGATACGCAGTATTTT. It codes for CSALDSPLSTDTQYF.

This chain uses TRBV6-5 with TRBJ1-5; 9 bases map to TRBD1. Per germline, CDR1 MNHEY and CDR2 SVGAGI. J was trimmed by 2 bases and V by 4 bases; bases with no gene match: 6. The CDR3 totals 16 residues. CDR3 sequence reads: CASSSLRDRGNQPQHF. The DNA of the CDR3 is TGTGCCAGCAGTTCCCTACGGGACAGGGGCAATCAGCCCCAGCATTTT.

The chain couples TRBV7-2 to TRBJ1-2, with TRBD1 identical over 7 bases. There are 13 residues in the CDR3. J was trimmed by 8 bases and V by 4 bases; bases with no gene match: 7. Germline CDR1 reads SGHTA; CDR2 reads FQGNSA. The CDR3 region is CASSWITGDGYTF. CDR3 in DNA: TGTGCCAGCAGCTGGATTACAGGGGACGGCTACACCTTC.

The chain combines TRBV4-1 with TRBJ1-5; 7 bases match TRBD1. Germline CDR1 and CDR2: MGHRA and YSYEKL. The CDR3 spans 15 residues. With 0 bases clipped from V and 4 bases from J, the junction kept 3 bases outside the gene matches. CDR3 nucleotide sequence: TGCGCCAGCAGCCAAGACAGGGGGATAAATCAGCCCCAGCATTTT. It codes for CASSQDRGINQPQHF.

V gene TRBV5-1 combines with J gene TRBJ1-1; the D gene is possibly TRBD1 (6 bases). Germline V gene data show CDR1 as SGHRS and CDR2 as YFSETQ. The length of the CDR3 is 15 residues. The V and J ends lost 0 bases and 4 bases respectively, with 13 bases between them. CDR3 nucleotides: TGCGCCAGCAGCTTGGTGCCGGAGACAGGCACTGAAGCTTTCTTT. Translating gives CASSLVPETGTEAFF.

This clonotype was observed at least ten times. The rearrangement uses TRBV5-1 and TRBJ2-7; D is unresolved. Per germline, CDR1 SGHRS and CDR2 YFSETQ. The CDR3 contains 15 residues. Trimming pared 4 bases from V and 1 base from J, leaving 15 bases between. This CDR3 reads CASSQGISSSYEQYF. The CDR3 DNA reads TGCGCCAGCAGCCAAGGGATAAGTTCTTCCTACGAGCAGTACTTC.

CDR3 residues: CASSQDLVGFQPQHF. DNA of the CDR3: TGCGCCAGCAGCCAAGATTTGGTAGGGTTCCAGCCCCAGCATTTT. The chain has TRBV4-3 and TRBJ1-5; D gene ambiguous. Germline V CDR1 and CDR2: LGHNA, YSLEER. This CDR3 comprises 15 residues. Trimming removed 0 bases at V and 7 bases at J, with 13 bases between.

This chain connects TRBV12-3 or TRBV12-4 to TRBJ1-5; D call uncertain. The CDR3 length is 14 residues. Between the trimmed V and J ends, which lost 6 bases and 9 bases, there was a span of 18 bases. CDR3 in DNA: TGTGCCAGCAGCCTGGACGGGAAGGATCGGCCCCAGCATTTT. Translation: CASSLDGKDRPQHF.